Each of the 10 T cell receptor beta chains below was sequenced from the same sample in a study of STAT5B mutations in CD4+ large granular lymphocyte leukemia. Sequenced by immunoSEQ multiplex PCR; TCRdb stores in-frame clones only, minus some. Here the sample spans 23,000 or so clones, 60% to 80% being singletons. The sequencing sample was made of CD4+ T cells from blood buffy coats. These receptors originate from a human donor in good health.

The chain joins TRBV7-2 to TRBJ1-2; 9 positions match TRBD1. CDR1 is SGHTA and CDR2 is FQGNSA in the germline V gene. CDR3 size: 14 residues. After removal of 5 bases from V and 8 bases from J, the junction contained 9 bases not matched to a gene. In DNA, the CDR3 is TGTGCCAGCAGCACGGGACAGGGCCGGCGCGGCTACACCTTC. It encodes CASSTGQGRRGYTF.

This chain's CDR3 is CAYRGRDEQFF. Here the CDR3 DNA reads TGTGCCTACAGGGGGCGGGATGAGCAGTTCTTC. The chain carries TRBV30 and TRBJ2-1, with TRBD1 matching 9 bases. The CDR3 is made up of 11 amino acids. Per the germline V gene, CDR1 is GTSNPN and CDR2 is SVGIG (reference sequence). Losses at the gene ends were 7 bases for V and 8 bases for J; bases not matched to a gene: 3.

The rearrangement uses TRBV11-3 and TRBJ2-7; 9 bases align to TRBD1. The junction had 14 bases not matched to a gene; V was cut back by 5 bases and J by 3 bases. The length of the CDR3 is 17 residues. The V gene's germline CDR1 is SGHNT and CDR2 YENEEA. As DNA, the CDR3 is TGTGCCAGCAGCCTACTCGTAAAGACAGGGGGTAACTACGAGCAGTACTTC. Amino acid sequence: CASSLLVKTGGNYEQYF.

The chain has TRBV6-1 and TRBJ1-2, with D uncertain. Germline V CDR1 and CDR2: MNHNS, SASEGT. V was clipped by 0 bases and J by 6 bases, with 8 bases between them. This CDR3 comprises 13 residues. The CDR3 DNA is TGTGCCAGCAGTGAAGCGGGTAAGGATGGCTACACCTTC. Protein sequence: CASSEAGKDGYTF.

The gene calls are TRBV7-6 and TRBJ2-4; D assignment may be TRBD1 or TRBD2 (6 bases each). Trimming took off 6 bases at V and 5 bases at J, with 14 bases between the two ends. Germline CDR1 SGHVS, CDR2 FNYEAQ. The CDR3 is 14 amino acids. The CDR3 loop is CASSTPGGENIQYF. The CDR3 DNA sequence: TGTGCCAGCAGTACCCCCGGGGGCGAAAACATTCAGTACTTC.

The rearrangement joins TRBV6-5 to TRBJ2-1; D not resolved. Germline V gene sequence: CDR1 MNHEY, CDR2 SVGAGI. The V end lost 0 bases, the J end lost 5 bases, and 11 bases lay between the germline ends. This CDR3 is built from 15 residues. Here the CDR3 DNA reads TGTGCCAGCAGTTACTCGCAGGCGCCCCACAATGAGCAGTTCTTC. It is translated as CASSYSQAPHNEQFF.

The chain recombines TRBV6-1 with TRBJ1-2; 7 positions agree with TRBD1. Trimming cost V 5 bases and J 4 bases; bases outside gene matches: 7. This CDR3 comprises 14 residues. Germline values: CDR1 MNHNS, CDR2 SASEGT. As DNA, the CDR3 is TGTGCCAGCAGTTCCGGGACAGAAATCTATGGCTACACCTTC. It codes for CASSSGTEIYGYTF.

The genes are TRBV11-3 and TRBJ2-3; perhaps TRBD1 as D (6 bases). Per the germline V gene, CDR1 is SGHNT and CDR2 is YENEEA. CDR3 length: 15 amino acids. V was clipped by 0 bases and J by 4 bases, with 11 bases between them. CDR3 residues: CASSLEYEGADTQYF. CDR3 sequence (DNA): TGTGCCAGCAGCTTAGAATACGAGGGGGCAGATACGCAGTATTTT.

V gene TRBV6-5 combines with J gene TRBJ2-7, with a tentative D call TRBD1 (5 bases). Per germline, CDR1 MNHEY and CDR2 SVGAGI. V dropped 5 bases and J dropped 6 bases, with 11 bases sitting between them. The CDR3 totals 12 residues. CDR3 sequence (DNA): TGTGCCAGCAGTAGGGGTTTTGGCGAGCAGTACTTC. Translation: CASSRGFGEQYF.

This chain connects TRBV30 to TRBJ1-2; D is undetermined. V dropped 4 bases and J dropped 8 bases, with 23 bases sitting between them. Germline V gene lookup returns CDR1 GTSNPN and CDR2 SVGIG (reference sequence). CDR3 length: 15 amino acids. The CDR3 DNA reads as TGTGCCTGGACCCACCTAAATCCCCGGAAAGACGGCTACACCTTC. Its translation is CAWTHLNPRKDGYTF.